The 22 T cell receptor beta chains listed next were all sequenced from one sample in a study of blood T cell repertoires in COVID-19. Assay used: immunoSEQ multiplex PCR; TCRdb lists only in-frame clones, some missing. The sample includes some 80,000 clones, roughly 87% seen only once; the top ten take about 12%. The sequencing sample was made of peripheral blood. All receptors derive from an elderly man with acute or convalescent COVID-19.

The CDR3 sequence is CASSQGGQSNQPQHF. DNA for the CDR3: TGTGCCAGCAGCCAAGGGGGACAGAGCAATCAGCCCCAGCATTTT. The chain joins TRBV3-1 (or the pseudogene TRBV3-2) to TRBJ1-5, with 7 bases aligning to TRBD1. The length of the CDR3 is 15 residues. V lost 1 base, J lost 1 base, and 1 base stayed unmatched. In germline, CDR1 is LGHDT, CDR2 YNNKEL (reference sequence).

This sequence joins TRBV10-2 and TRBJ1-4; perhaps TRBD1 as D (6 bases). The CDR3 has 14 residues. Germline V gene sequence: CDR1 WSHSY, CDR2 SAAADI. The V gene lost 5 bases and the J gene lost 5 bases, with 12 bases spanning the gap. The CDR3 here is CASSIRGGNEKLFF. For the CDR3, the DNA is TGCGCCAGCAGTATCAGGGGAGGGAATGAAAAACTGTTTTTT.

V and J are TRBV4-2 and TRBJ1-2; 7 bases match TRBD1. Germline trimming cut 0 bases from V and 2 bases from J; bases unmatched to any gene: 3. From germline, CDR1 is LGHNA and CDR2 YNFKEQ. This CDR3 region has 15 residues. The CDR3 DNA sequence: TGTGCCAGCAGCCAAGAGCCGGGACAGAACTATGGCTACACCTTC. Translating gives CASSQEPGQNYGYTF.

This clone is a singleton in its sample. The chain links TRBV2 to TRBJ1-1; D uncertain. CDR1 and CDR2 from the germline V gene are SNHLY and FYNNEI. This CDR3 is built from 12 residues. V shed 7 bases and J shed 6 bases, with 12 bases lying between them. For the CDR3, the DNA is TGTGCCAGCATGCTGGAGGGCCCTGAAGCTTTCTTT. Encoded protein: CASMLEGPEAFF.

The V gene is TRBV12-5, the J gene TRBJ2-2; 8 nucleotides match TRBD2. The CDR3 is 16 residues long. Unmatched junction bases numbered 3, after V lost 2 bases and J lost 1 base. CDR1 and CDR2 from the germline V gene are LGHNT and FRNRAP. The CDR3 coding sequence is TGTGCTAGTGGTTTGATTGCGGGGGGGAACACCGGGGAGCTGTTTTTT. Amino acids: CASGLIAGGNTGELFF.

The chain recombines TRBV6-6 with TRBJ1-2; perhaps TRBD1 as D (6 bases). Trimming left V 7 bases short and J 0 bases short, with 12 bases between. This CDR3 comprises 14 residues. Germline V lookup: CDR1 MNHNY, CDR2 SVGAGI (reference sequence). The DNA of the CDR3 is TGTGCCAGCAATCCAGGACAGACTAACTATGGCTACACCTTC. The encoded protein is CASNPGQTNYGYTF.

This chain links TRBV19 with TRBJ2-7, with 7 bases identical to TRBD1. The ends lost 10 bases at V and 2 bases at J; junction bases unmatched: 8. Germline values: CDR1 LNHDA, CDR2 SQIVND (reference sequence). The CDR3 consists of 13 residues. For the CDR3, the DNA is TGTGCCACCAGTCGGGACAGAACCTACGAGCAGTACTTC. Amino acid sequence: CATSRDRTYEQYF. Full variable domain (rest looked up from reference TRBV19 and TRBJ2-7): DGGITQSPKYLFRKEGQNVTLSCEQNLNHDAMYWYRQDPGQGLRLIYYSQIVNDFQKGDIAEGYSVSREKKESFPLTVTSAQKNPTAFYLCATSRDRTYEQYFGPGTRLTVT.

The chain has TRBV30 and TRBJ2-7; TRBD2 agrees at 8 bases. This CDR3 has 12 amino acids. V shed 2 bases, J shed 7 bases, and the junction held 4 bases outside the gene matches. Germline CDR1 is GTSNPN and CDR2 is SVGIG (reference sequence). Written as DNA, the CDR3 is TGTGCCTGGAGTCCGATAGCGGGGGAGCAGTACTTC. Encoded protein: CAWSPIAGEQYF. The whole variable domain, remainder taken from reference TRBV30 and TRBJ2-7, is SQTIHQWPATLVQPVGSPLSLECTVEGTSNPNLYWYRQAAGRGLQLLFYSVGIGQISSEVPQNLSASRPQDRQFILSSKKLLLSDSGFYLCAWSPIAGEQYFGPGTRLTVT.

The chain carries TRBV5-5 and TRBJ2-2; possible D gene TRBD2, 5 bases. The germline V gene encodes CDR1 SGHKS and CDR2 YYEKEE (reference sequence). Trimming removed 0 bases at V and 4 bases at J, with 10 bases between. The CDR3 has 15 amino acids. DNA for the CDR3: TGTGCCAGCAGCTTGGCCTCGACTACCACCGGGGAGCTGTTTTTT. Protein sequence: CASSLASTTTGELFF. Supplemented by reference TRBV5-5 and TRBJ2-2, the full variable domain reads DAGVTQSPTHLIKTRGQQVTLRCSPISGHKSVSWYQQVLGQGPQFIFQYYEKEERGRGNFPDRFSARQFPNYSSELNVNALLLGDSALYLCASSLASTTTGELFFGEGSRLTVL.

The rearrangement joins TRBV4-1 to TRBJ2-3, with 11 bases lining up with TRBD2. Germline values: CDR1 MGHRA, CDR2 YSYEKL. The CDR3 length is 17 residues. J was trimmed by 5 bases and V by 0 bases; bases with no gene match: 7. The CDR3 DNA is TGCGCCAGCAGCCAAGACCATAGCGGGGGGGTATTAGATACGCAGTATTTT. This encodes CASSQDHSGGVLDTQYF.

V usage is TRBV5-6 and J usage is TRBJ2-3, with a weak D call TRBD1 (7 bases). The CDR3 sequence is 13 residues long. Germline CDR1 is SGHDT and CDR2 is YYEEEE. The ends were cut back, 2 bases at V and 6 bases at J, with 10 bases in the middle. CDR3: CASSFAGGDTQYF. The DNA of the CDR3 is TGTGCCAGCAGCTTCGCAGGGGGGGATACGCAGTATTTT.

The rearrangement joins TRBV11-2 to TRBJ2-4; D remains unclear. V was trimmed by 0 bases and J by 0 bases, leaving 15 bases between them. Germline V CDR1 and CDR2: SGHAT, FQNNGV. The CDR3 extends over 18 amino acids. CDR3 coding DNA: TGTGCCAGCAGCTTAGATTCCTTAGTGGGCAGAGCCAAAAACATTCAGTACTTC. It is translated as CASSLDSLVGRAKNIQYF.

J is TRBJ2-1 and V is TRBV3-1 (or the pseudogene TRBV3-2); D perhaps matches TRBD2 (6 bases). CDR3 length: 15 residues. Germline V gene data show CDR1 as LGHDT and CDR2 as YNNKEL (reference sequence). Between the trimmed V and J ends, which lost 4 bases and 6 bases, there was a span of 16 bases. Here the CDR3 DNA reads TGTGCCAGCAGCCTAGGTCCCCCCGGGGGCAATGAGCAGTTCTTC. This translates into CASSLGPPGGNEQFF.

The V and J genes are TRBV14 and TRBJ1-1; a weak D match, TRBD1 (5 bases). Trimming took off 4 bases at V and 2 bases at J, with 11 bases between the two ends. CDR3 length: 14 amino acids. Germline CDR1 SGHDN, CDR2 FVKESK. CDR3 region: CASSLWQGNTEAFF. In nucleotides, the CDR3 is TGTGCCAGCAGCCTCTGGCAGGGCAACACTGAAGCTTTCTTT.

CDR3: CASSLGQNGYTF. The CDR3 DNA reads TGTGCCAGCAGCCTTGGACAGAATGGCTACACCTTC. V and J are TRBV7-9 and TRBJ1-2, with TRBD1 as a possible D gene (6 bases). The CDR3 covers 12 residues. V dropped 5 bases and J dropped 6 bases, with 10 bases sitting between them. Germline lookup yields CDR1 SEHNR and CDR2 FQNEAQ (reference sequence).

This clone has just a few counts. V and J are TRBV5-5 and TRBJ1-1; 7 bases align to TRBD1. Germline CDR1 SGHKS, CDR2 YYEKEE (reference sequence). CDR3 size: 14 residues. V shed 1 base, J shed 6 bases, and the junction held 6 bases outside the gene matches. As DNA, the CDR3 is TGTGCCAGCAGCTTGTCAGGGGGTCCCGCTGAAGCTTTCTTT. It translates to CASSLSGGPAEAFF.

V gene TRBV2 combines with J gene TRBJ2-2; TRBD2 matches 15 bases. The CDR3 extends over 15 amino acids. Germline loops: CDR1 SNHLY, CDR2 FYNNEI. With V trimmed by 8 bases and J by 7 bases, 5 bases remained unmatched. CDR3 DNA sequence: TGTGCCAGCGGTTCGGGACTAGCGGGAGGCGGGGAGCTGTTTTTT. This sequence encodes CASGSGLAGGGELFF.

J is TRBJ1-2 and V is TRBV2; possible D gene TRBD1, 5 bases. The CDR3 sequence is 15 residues long. Germline V CDR1 and CDR2: SNHLY, FYNNEI. V lost 6 bases and J lost 0, with 14 bases in between. This CDR3 reads CASRERQNPNYGYTF. As DNA, the CDR3 is TGTGCCAGCAGAGAAAGACAGAACCCTAACTATGGCTACACCTTC.

V gene TRBV20-1 combines with J gene TRBJ1-1; D uncertain. V shed 1 base and J shed 7 bases, with 7 bases lying between them. There are 11 residues in the CDR3. Germline loops: CDR1 DFQATT, CDR2 SNEGSKA (reference sequence). This CDR3 is CSARGPREAFF. CDR3 sequence (DNA): TGCAGTGCTAGAGGGCCCCGTGAAGCTTTCTTT.

The genes are TRBV3-1 (or the pseudogene TRBV3-2) and TRBJ2-3, with TRBD1 matching over 7 bases. Germline CDR1 reads LGHDT; CDR2 reads YNNKEL (reference sequence). With 4 bases clipped from V and 0 bases from J, the junction kept 7 bases outside the gene matches. The CDR3 has 16 residues. The CDR3 loop reads CASSREGAHSTDTQYF. CDR3 sequence (DNA): TGTGCCAGCAGCCGTGAGGGGGCGCATAGCACAGATACGCAGTATTTT.

The chain carries TRBV7-9 and TRBJ1-1, with D possibly TRBD1 on 5 matching bases. The CDR3 sequence is 19 residues long. V shed 3 bases and J shed 1 base, with 24 bases lying between them. Germline assignment: CDR1 SEHNR and CDR2 FQNEAQ (reference sequence). CDR3 loop: CASSFTPGWVRAQNTEAFF. The CDR3 nucleotides are TGTGCCAGCAGCTTTACCCCGGGTTGGGTCAGGGCCCAGAACACTGAAGCTTTCTTT.

The chain is built from TRBV28 and TRBJ1-2; no reliable D call. The length of the CDR3 is 14 residues. Germline CDR1 MDHEN, CDR2 SYDVKM. V lost 3 bases and J 6 bases, leaving 14 bases between the germline ends. The CDR3 DNA is TGTGCCAGCAGTTTGCAGCAGGTTAGAGATGGCTACACCTTC. Protein sequence: CASSLQQVRDGYTF.